This T cell receptor (beta chain) emerged from a study of T cells in localized non-small cell lung cancer. Overall study findings and caveats: The appearance of a median approximately 55 of the top 100 tumor clones was seen in adjacent lung. Of the tissues analyzed, uninvolved adjacent lung showed maximal T cell clonality, greater than tumor.

Only in-frame clones appear in the TCRdb table, and some are missing; sequencing was by immunoSEQ multiplex PCR. Among around 3,000 clones listed, roughly a quarter were seen once. Neighbouring lung, lacking atypia, was collected no less than 2 cm away from the tumor margin. V lost 4 bases to trimming and J lost 0 bases, with 13 bases between them. The CDR3 loop spans 15 amino acids. The V gene's germline CDR1 is SQVTM and CDR2 ANQGSEA. Points on this clone: The antigen remains undetermined.

The chain is built from TRBV29-1 and TRBJ1-5; tentatively, D is TRBD1 (6 bases). The sequencing here drew on normal lung tissue next to the tumor, taken before any cancer treatment. This TCR derives from a male donor at least 60 years old with stage II lung adenocarcinoma. This chain's CDR3 is CSVAGGAYSNQPQHF. In DNA, the CDR3 is TGCAGCGTTGCGGGGGGCGCCTATAGCAATCAGCCCCAGCATTTT.